This entry concerns a single T cell receptor (beta chain). The germline gives CDR1 MNHEY, CDR2 SMNVEV (reference sequence). Trimming left V 0 bases short and J 4 bases short, with 7 bases between. CDR3 length: 14 residues. The data stem from a study of cytomegalovirus exposure and HLA in healthy donors. The PCR contained 60 Vbeta and 13 Jbeta primers. Assay: immunoSEQ multiplex PCR; the TCRdb copy retains only in-frame clones and omits some. The sample consists of 30,000 to 40,000 clones, roughly three quarters of them appearing once. The specimen sequenced was PBMCs. This sequence was found in a man aged 40-49 years in good health and CMV-seronegative. The chain has TRBV27 and TRBJ2-1, with a tentative D call TRBD2 (6 bases). The CDR3 loop is CASSLSGGYNEQFF. CDR3 sequence (DNA): TGTGCCAGCAGTTTATCGGGGGGTTACAATGAGCAGTTCTTC.